This TCR beta chain comes out of a study of blood T cell repertoires in COVID-19. The authors' processing: Nucleated cell counts were estimated from reference gene primer amplification. The repertoire was sequenced with immunoSEQ multiplex PCR; TCRdb's copy has only in-frame clones and lacks some. That table supplies the V and J calls and clone size; D and trimming were determined from the DNA. Of tens of thousands of clones detected, nearly 90% appear once; the ten largest clones hold roughly 1.6%. V lost 0 bases and J lost 7, with 15 bases in between. The CDR3 contains 15 residues. Germline loops: CDR1 KGHSH, CDR2 LQKENI.

V is TRBV18 and J is TRBJ1-2; D possibly corresponds to TRBD1 (5 bases). The source of this sequence is a man between 60 and 75 years old with acute or convalescent COVID-19. Source material: peripheral blood. CDR3 amino acids: CASSPPSAGERGYTF. CDR3 in DNA: TGTGCCAGCTCACCACCGTCGGCGGGGGAGCGTGGCTACACCTTC.